This T cell receptor (beta chain) was recorded in a study of regulatory T cells in long-lasting Graves disease (dated by TCRdb to 2020 to 2023). About the full investigation: In the newly diagnosed Graves' disease group, patients had been taking antithyroid drugs for less than 3 months. This study used TCR sequencing and RNA sequencing of peripheral blood to compare persistent Graves' disease patients against newly diagnosed Graves' disease patients. The study was conducted in China and was registered as a clinical trial. TCR sequencing covered about 13 persistent and around 20 newly diagnosed Graves' disease patients, some 33 samples in total.

The time point label for this specimen denotes: newly diagnosed GD, antithyroid drugs for less than 3 months. For both TCR sequencing and RNA sequencing, RNA was extracted from PBMCs using TRIzol. Graves' disease was diagnosed according to American Thyroid Association guidelines. Patients were recruited from an endocrinology department in Xi'an, China. Each patient gave 8.5 to 9.5 milliliters of peripheral blood, collected in an EDTA anticoagulant tube. PBMCs were isolated by Ficoll Paque Plus density gradient separation without further T cell sorting. An Agilent 2100 Bioanalyzer and agarose gel were used to assess RNA quality, and a NanoDrop 2000 was used to measure RNA concentration. In this sample, this clonotype turned up many times. The antigen this receptor binds is unknown. Base qualities are missing; no much larger clone stands one base away. According to the germline V gene, CDR1 reads SGHVS and CDR2 reads FNYEAQ. The junction carries 12 bases between V and J, which are trimmed by 0 bases and 4 bases respectively. The CDR3 runs 15 residues from the cysteine to the phenylalanine. The retained sequence is limited to the CDR3, 45 bases, with the frame set at the first base.

The investigation overall reported the following: Peripheral blood alone was examined, since thyroid tissue, which constituted the primary lesion, could not be accessed. Compared with newly diagnosed patients, persistent Graves' disease patients had lower TCR Shannon entropy and fewer highly expanded clones, which suggests clonal expansion. Persistent disease showed preferential use of TRBV28, TRBJ1-2 and TRBJ2-5, whereas newly diagnosed disease favored TRBV20-1 and TRBJ2-1. A larger number of public clonotypes was shared among persistent patients (fewer than 3,000) than among newly diagnosed patients (around 970). Sequencing and analysis were restricted to the TCR beta chain. The small sample size was acknowledged by the authors as a limitation that may reduce accuracy.

Library preparation employed multiplex PCR. The data were produced on an Illumina HiSeq 4000. TCR beta libraries were built with iRepertoire HTBI primers and Arm-PCR amplification of CDR3 regions. Before sequencing, the PCR products went through gel purification. The study's own analysis went as follows. Across samples, about 63 TRBV and 13 to 15 TRBJ segments were identified and used for gene usage analysis of CDR3 amino acid clonotypes. Filtered high-quality paired reads were merged into contigs using COPE and FqMerger. BLAST was used to align contigs to IMGT TRBV, TRBD and TRBJ reference genes, with CDR3 defined following IMGT. Any clonotype with a frequency above 0.1% was counted as a highly expanded clone. Repertoire diversity was measured by Shannon entropy, and V-J evenness by the Gini coefficient. Clonotypes shared by more than one individual were considered public. Using fastp trimming at Q25 and MiXCR clonotype assembly, TCRdb reanalyzed the public sequencing data and kept in-frame beta chains. When rows share a CDR3 protein, they turn into one entry using the most common DNA and genes. The V and J calls reflect TCRdb's pipeline rather than the authors' work. Across this sample there are 450,000 to 600,000 distinct CDR3 sequences, with around 16% seen only once. The top ten constitute less than 15% of the sample.

This sample also appeared in a second study, on T cells in Graves' hyperthyroidism and ophthalmopathy. The second study also describes: Stable Graves' hyperthyroidism was defined as the absence of progression to ophthalmopathy over 18 months of follow-up. Hyperthyroidism patients were newly diagnosed, had a disease duration of under 2 months, and were aged 18 to 65 years. Patients with uncontrolled infections, other autoimmune diseases, pregnancy or lactation were excluded. Diagnoses were based on clinical symptoms, serum thyroxine and TRAb, thyroid ultrasound and orbital computed tomography. For the first round of RT-PCR on the TCR CDR3, the HTBI primer set was used together with the Qiagen OneStep RT-PCR kit. Most expanded thyroid clonotypes (frequency above 0.001) were also found in blood, which suggests that blood repertoires may mirror thyroid immune responses. Ophthalmopathy was separated from stable hyperthyroidism by a 13 V-J signature model, with around 90% sensitivity and about 81% specificity obtained in cross-validation and 80%/75% obtained in testing. In validation, the model predicted progression to ophthalmopathy with over 65% sensitivity and 72% to 85% specificity, a median of about six months before onset. To identify distinguishing TCR V-J signatures, a discovery cohort of around 98 patients was used, comprising 43 with Graves' ophthalmopathy and 55 to 65 with stable Graves' hyperthyroidism. Prospective prediction of ophthalmopathy was tested in an independent validation cohort consisting of some 19 hyperthyroidism patients and approximately 16 patients who later progressed to ophthalmopathy. The 100 or so discovery patients were divided at random into training and test sets in a 7:3 ratio. Thyroid tissue and blood T-cell repertoires from over 5 Graves' hyperthyroidism patients were also compared in the study. Following sampling, methimazole starting at 30 mg daily was given to hyperthyroidism patients, and high-dose intravenous methylprednisolone was given to ophthalmopathy patients. A second multiplex PCR round built the libraries, followed by size selection and purification. The libraries were sequenced on an Illumina HiSeq2000 using paired-end 100 bp reads. SOAPnuke was used to process the raw data, throwing out any read that contained adapters or uncalled bases, had a mean Phred below 15, or lacked an exact constant-primer or identifier match. High-quality paired reads were merged with COPE v1.2.5, and unique nucleotide sequences were defined as clonotypes. MiTCR v1.1 was used to align clonotypes to the IMGT TRBV, TRBD and TRBJ reference segments. The analysis was restricted to V-J combinations with a frequency above 0.0001, which together covered 99% to 99.2% of the repertoires. The TCS score was defined as F50 (clonal expansion) divided by E x V (chaos), with BLOSUM62-based TCRdist calculated between CDR3 peptides within each V-J. Welch's t-statistics and random forest reduced around 550 V-J features to 10 to 15, which were used in a naive Bayes classifier (R e1071). No statistical method was used to set the sample size in advance, and investigators knew the group allocation. The paper describes TCR Vbeta CDR3 sequencing of 120 to 150 peripheral blood samples, made up of about 40 ophthalmopathy patients, 70 to 75 hyperthyroidism patients and about 17 progressor patients.

This clonotype was obtained from a man aged 40-49 years with Graves disease. Donor details come from another sample of the same person, matched by shared clones. The sequenced sample was peripheral blood mononuclear cells (PBMCs), obtained at new diagnosis, from a patient treated with antithyroid drugs. Recombination joined TRBV7-6 with TRBJ2-5; too little of a D gene remains to name it. The CDR3 in this case is CASSLASEVRETQYF. The DNA is TGTGCCAGCAGCTTAGCCTCGGAAGTGCGAGAGACCCAGTACTTC. With the portions outside the CDR3 filled from the reference TRBV7-6 and TRBJ2-5 genes, the complete variable region becomes GAGVSQSPRYKVTKRGQDVALRCDPISGHVSLYWYRQALGQGPEFLTYFNYEAQQDKSGLPNDRFSAERPEGSISTLTIQRTEQRDSAMYRCASSLASEVRETQYFGPGTRLLVL.